One and the same sample provided the 29 T cell receptor beta chains below, sequenced in a study of patients and donors after allogeneic stem cell transplantation. From the RT-PCR reads, TCRdb called clonotypes with MiXCR, one entry per CDR3 protein. The data contain hundreds of thousands of distinct CDR3 sequences, under 20% of them seen just once; the ten biggest clones take up less than 8.5%. The sequencing sample was made of blood, either unsorted or a sorted T cell fraction (not recorded which). These receptors came from a human donor who was either an allogeneic HSCT recipient or a stem cell or donor lymphocyte infusion donor (not recorded which). It is not recorded whose cells these are; they may come from a transplant donor.

This clonotype was found many times. The chain recombines TRBV28 with TRBJ2-2; D possibly matches TRBD1 or TRBD2 (6 bases each). Germline V CDR1 and CDR2: MDHEN, SYDVKM. The ends were cut back, 11 bases at V and 3 bases at J, with 10 bases in the middle. This CDR3 is built from 12 residues. CDR3: CAGGPDTGELFF. CDR3 sequence (DNA): TGTGCCGGGGGGCCGGACACCGGGGAGCTGTTTTTT.

This clonotype appeared a few times. No DNA is shown, since the ends of the CDR3 on it are uncertain; the CDR3 is the one TCRdb lists. The chain links TRBV7-3 to TRBJ2-2; the D segment call TRBD1 is taken from the table without a DNA check. Germline CDR1 reads SGHTA; CDR2 reads FQGTGA. Ends included, the CDR3 has 15 residues. Here the CDR3 reads CASSPGGVSGELFFF.

This clonotype was detected a few times. This chain links TRBV2 with TRBJ1-1; maybe TRBD1 (5 bases). In germline, CDR1 is SNHLY, CDR2 FYNNEI. V was clipped by 8 bases and J by 4 bases, with 14 bases between them. This CDR3 comprises 13 residues. CDR3 DNA: TGTGCCAGCGGGCTTGGGGGGAGCACTGAAGCTTTCTTT. It specifies CASGLGGSTEAFF.

The chain combines TRBV20-1 with TRBJ2-7; D remains unclear. This CDR3 has 14 amino acids. CDR1 and CDR2 (germline): DFQATT, SNEGSKA (reference sequence). The V end was cut by 5 bases, the J end by 6 bases, with 20 bases between. The chain's CDR3 is CSAPLSSIPAEQYF. The CDR3, as DNA: TGCAGTGCTCCTCTCAGCTCTATCCCTGCCGAGCAGTACTTC.

This clonotype has just a few counts. The chain uses TRBV30 and TRBJ1-5, with 7 bases identical to TRBD1. The CDR3 is made up of 14 amino acids. The germline CDR1 and CDR2 sequences are GTSNPN and SVGIG (reference sequence). Losses at the gene ends were 2 bases for V and 2 bases for J; bases not matched to a gene: 3. CDR3 DNA: TGTGCCTGGAGTTCCGGGACAGGCAATCAGCCCCAGCATTTT. It encodes CAWSSGTGNQPQHF.

The V and J genes are TRBV6-2 or TRBV6-3 and TRBJ1-5; D remains unclear. Trimming left V 6 bases short and J 0 bases short, with 15 bases between. The CDR3 sequence is 16 residues long. Germline-derived CDR1 and CDR2 are MNHEY and SVGEGT. The CDR3 is CASRPTDGYSNQPQHF. The CDR3 DNA sequence: TGTGCCAGCAGACCGACGGACGGATATAGCAATCAGCCCCAGCATTTT.

The chain has TRBV6-1 and TRBJ2-1; D is unclear. The germline CDR1 and CDR2 sequences are MNHNS and SASEGT. Trimming took off 6 bases at V and 8 bases at J, with 14 bases between the two ends. The CDR3 is 13 residues long. The CDR3 DNA sequence: TGTGCCAGCAGGAAGGGCAGCGCCCATGAGCAGTTCTTC. This translates into CASRKGSAHEQFF.

The chain carries TRBV7-2 and TRBJ2-5; D call uncertain. The length of the CDR3 is 15 residues. Between the trimmed V and J ends, which lost 6 bases and 1 base, there was a span of 15 bases. Looked up from germline, CDR1 is SGHTA and CDR2 is FQGNSA. The CDR3 DNA is TGTGCCAGCAGAAAGGGTCACGTTCGCCAAGAGACCCAGTACTTC. The encoded protein is CASRKGHVRQETQYF.

The chain combines TRBV15 with TRBJ1-2, with TRBD1 matching over 12 bases. Per the germline V gene, CDR1 is LNHNV and CDR2 is YYDKDF (reference sequence). The CDR3 runs to 14 residues. Trimming removed 4 bases from V and 8 bases from J; junction bases left unmatched: 5. CDR3 loop: CATSTGQGADGYTF. The CDR3 nucleotides are TGTGCCACCAGCACGGGACAGGGGGCAGACGGCTACACCTTC. The whole variable domain, remainder taken from reference TRBV15 and TRBJ1-2, is DAMVIQNPRYQVTQFGKPVTLSCSQTLNHNVMYWYQQKSSQAPKLLFHYYDKDFNNEADTPDNFQSRRPNTSFCFLDIRSPGLGDTAMYLCATSTGQGADGYTFGSGTRLTVV.

This clonotype showed up just a few times. V usage is TRBV4-2 and J usage is TRBJ2-1; 8 positions match TRBD2. This CDR3 has 17 amino acids. J gave up 4 bases and V 0 bases, and 8 bases lay outside the gene matches. Per the germline V gene, CDR1 is LGHNA and CDR2 is YNFKEQ. In DNA, the CDR3 is TGTGCCAGCAGCCAAGAATTAGCTAGCGGGCTTTACAATGAGCAGTTCTTC. This codes for CASSQELASGLYNEQFF.

This clonotype has a count of ten or more. J is TRBJ1-4 and V is TRBV6-6, with D hard to call. The CDR3 contains 12 residues. Between the trimmed V and J ends, which lost 4 bases and 7 bases, there was a span of 7 bases. Germline CDR1 and CDR2: MNHNY and SVGAGI (reference sequence). The CDR3 DNA is TGTGCCAGCAGTTCCCGCGGTGAAAAACTGTTTTTT. Its protein is CASSSRGEKLFF.

This chain connects TRBV7-6 to TRBJ2-2; D is possibly TRBD2 (5 bases). V dropped 5 bases and J dropped 6 bases, with 13 bases sitting between them. The CDR3 has 14 residues. In germline, CDR1 is SGHVS, CDR2 FNYEAQ. CDR3 nucleotide sequence: TGTGCCAGCAGCGTCCAGGAGGCGTCCGGGGAGCTGTTTTTT. Its translation is CASSVQEASGELFF.

The V gene is TRBV20-1, the J gene TRBJ1-2; D is undetermined. The ends were cut back, 4 bases at V and 5 bases at J, with 11 bases in the middle. This CDR3 is built from 12 residues. CDR1 and CDR2 from the germline V gene are DFQATT and SNEGSKA (reference sequence). The CDR3 nucleotides read TGCAGTGCTATCCCGGACCTTTATGGCTACACCTTC. Protein: CSAIPDLYGYTF.

This chain connects TRBV7-3 to TRBJ2-5; perhaps TRBD2 as D (6 bases). The CDR3 has 13 amino acids. The V gene's germline CDR1 is SGHTA and CDR2 FQGTGA. Trimming took off 0 bases at V and 7 bases at J, with 9 bases between the two ends. CDR3 in DNA: TGTGCCAGCAGCTTAACGCGGGGAGGGACCCAGTACTTC. It is translated as CASSLTRGGTQYF.

The chain has TRBV7-8 and TRBJ1-5, with D maybe TRBD1 (6 bases). V gave up 4 bases and J gave up 0 bases, with 16 bases separating them. Germline V gene data show CDR1 as SGHVS and CDR2 as FQNEAQ. This CDR3 has 17 amino acids. This chain's CDR3 is CASSSLDSYYSNQPQHF. In nucleotides, the CDR3 is TGTGCCAGCAGCTCCCTGGACAGCTATTATAGCAATCAGCCCCAGCATTTT.

This clonotype has just a few counts. This chain joins TRBV29-1 and TRBJ1-1, with a possible D match to TRBD1 (5 bases). V lost 5 bases to trimming and J lost 0 bases, with 13 bases between them. The CDR3 loop spans 14 amino acids. The germline V gene encodes CDR1 SQVTM and CDR2 ANQGSEA. The DNA for the CDR3 is TGCAGCGTTCCCAGGGAAAAAATGAACACTGAAGCTTTCTTT. It yields the protein CSVPREKMNTEAFF.

The J gene is TRBJ2-3, the V gene TRBV24-1, with D unclear. This CDR3 is 14 amino acids long. CDR1 is KGHDR, CDR2 SFDVKD, per germline. Trimming removed 5 bases from V and 2 bases from J, with 10 bases in between. The CDR3 nucleotides read TGTGCCACCAGTGCCCGACCTTTCACAGATACGCAGTATTTT. As protein: CATSARPFTDTQYF.

This clonotype was picked up a small number of times. This sequence joins TRBV5-6 and TRBJ1-6, with D perhaps matching TRBD1 (5 bases). The CDR3 consists of 15 residues. Trimming cost V 4 bases and J 0 bases, with 8 bases left between them. Germline V gives CDR1 SGHDT, CDR2 YYEEEE. The CDR3 here is CASSTGGSYNSPLHF. The CDR3, as DNA: TGTGCCAGCAGCACGGGGGGCTCCTATAATTCACCCCTCCACTTT.

This clonotype was counted between two and nine times. The chain joins TRBV15 to TRBJ2-4; D call uncertain. CDR3 size: 12 residues. Germline V gene sequence: CDR1 LNHNV, CDR2 YYDKDF (reference sequence). V gave up 5 bases and J gave up 8 bases, with 10 bases separating them. DNA for the CDR3: TGTGCCACCAGCCCGGGCCGGGACATTCAGTACTTC. Translating it yields CATSPGRDIQYF. Full variable domain (missing parts from reference TRBV15 and TRBJ2-4): DAMVIQNPRYQVTQFGKPVTLSCSQTLNHNVMYWYQQKSSQAPKLLFHYYDKDFNNEADTPDNFQSRRPNTSFCFLDIRSPGLGDTAMYLCATSPGRDIQYFGAGTRLSVL.

This clonotype was found a few times. V and J are TRBV5-6 and TRBJ1-1, with 7 bases lining up with TRBD1. The V gene's germline CDR1 is SGHDT and CDR2 YYEEEE. The trim removed 0 bases at V and 1 base at J, leaving 3 bases unmatched. The CDR3 spans 15 residues. CDR3: CASSLAKGANTEAFF. The CDR3, as DNA: TGTGCCAGCAGCTTGGCCAAGGGGGCGAACACTGAAGCTTTCTTT.

V gene TRBV7-2 combines with J gene TRBJ2-7; tentatively, D is TRBD1 or TRBD2 (7 bases each). There are 14 residues in the CDR3. V was cut by 5 bases and J by 3 bases, with 14 bases left in between. CDR1 SGHTA and CDR2 FQGNSA come from the germline V gene. The CDR3: CASSQGGGLYEQYF. The CDR3 DNA reads TGTGCCAGCAGCCAGGGGGGGGGACTCTACGAGCAGTACTTC. The full variable domain, with the rest looked up from reference TRBV7-2 and TRBJ2-7, is GAGVSQSPSNKVTEKGKDVELRCDPISGHTALYWYRQSLGQGLEFLIYFQGNSAPDKSGLPSDRFSAERTGGSVSTLTIQRTQQEDSAVYLCASSQGGGLYEQYFGPGTRLTVT.

This clonotype has a handful of counts. The J gene is TRBJ1-1, the V gene TRBV10-3, with 9 bases identical to TRBD1. CDR3 length equals 15 residues. CDR1 is ENHRY and CDR2 is SYGVKD in the germline V gene. J lost 1 base, V lost 5 bases, and 5 bases had no gene match. The CDR3 DNA reads as TGTGCCATCAGTACCAACAGGGGGCAGAACACTGAAGCTTTCTTT. Its protein product is CAISTNRGQNTEAFF.

The chain couples TRBV5-1 to TRBJ2-4; a possible D gene is TRBD2 (5 bases). CDR1 is SGHRS and CDR2 is YFSETQ in the germline V gene. This CDR3 has 19 amino acids. V was shortened by 0 bases and J by 0 bases, with 19 bases between the two germline ends. The DNA for the CDR3 is TGCGCCAGCAGCTTGGGTGGGCTAGCCCGACGAATAGCCAAAAACATTCAGTACTTC. It translates to CASSLGGLARRIAKNIQYF.

The chain employs TRBV12-3 or TRBV12-4 and TRBJ2-5; TRBD2 agrees at 9 bases. The junction had 22 bases not matched to a gene; V was cut back by 5 bases and J by 6 bases. CDR3 size: 19 residues. CDR3 DNA sequence: TGTGCCAGCAGTCCCCTTAGCGGCGGGAGGGCCTTGGCGGTACAGACCCAGTACTTC. Translation gives CASSPLSGGRALAVQTQYF.

A few counts support this clonotype. The chain has TRBV5-1 and TRBJ2-2; 8 bases are shared with TRBD1. CDR1 and CDR2 from the germline V gene are SGHRS and YFSETQ. The CDR3 has 15 amino acids. After removal of 4 bases from V and 4 bases from J, the junction contained 6 bases not matched to a gene. CDR3 nucleotides: TGCGCCAGCAGCCTACAGGGGGTAGGCACCGGGGAGCTGTTTTTT. Encoded protein: CASSLQGVGTGELFF.

This clonotype was picked up a small number of times. The chain recombines TRBV12-3 or TRBV12-4 with TRBJ2-5, with 10 bases that match TRBD1. The J segment lost 5 bases and the V segment lost 5 bases, leaving 5 bases of the junction unmatched. This CDR3 spans 14 amino acids. The CDR3 bases are TGTGCCAGCAGTGGGGACAGGGGTTTTGAGACCCAGTACTTC. Amino acids: CASSGDRGFETQYF.

The J gene is TRBJ2-2, the V gene TRBV20-1; D is perhaps TRBD2 (5 bases). Germline V lookup: CDR1 DFQATT, CDR2 SNEGSKA (reference sequence). The ends were cut back, 5 bases at V and 0 bases at J, with 13 bases in the middle. This CDR3 contains 15 residues. The CDR3: CSASRTDSNTGELFF. As DNA, the CDR3 is TGCAGTGCTTCCCGGACTGACTCGAACACCGGGGAGCTGTTTTTT.

In this sample, this clonotype turned up many times. The V gene is TRBV12-3 or TRBV12-4, the J gene TRBJ1-5; D remains ambiguous. Trimming stripped 1 base from V and 1 base from J, with 5 bases between. This CDR3 is built from 14 residues. The CDR3 loop reads CASSLVRSNQPQHF. CDR3 DNA sequence: TGTGCCAGCAGTTTAGTTCGGAGCAATCAGCCCCAGCATTTT.

This clonotype was seen a few times. The CDR3 nucleotides read TGTGCCAGCAGCTTGTTGGGTGTGATAGAAGCTTTCTTT. This encodes CASSLLGVIEAFF. This chain links TRBV5-5 with TRBJ1-1; D not resolved. The CDR3 length is 13 residues. Germline V gene sequence: CDR1 SGHKS, CDR2 YYEKEE (reference sequence). Trimming shortened V by 1 base and J by 8 bases, and 12 bases separated the two germline ends.